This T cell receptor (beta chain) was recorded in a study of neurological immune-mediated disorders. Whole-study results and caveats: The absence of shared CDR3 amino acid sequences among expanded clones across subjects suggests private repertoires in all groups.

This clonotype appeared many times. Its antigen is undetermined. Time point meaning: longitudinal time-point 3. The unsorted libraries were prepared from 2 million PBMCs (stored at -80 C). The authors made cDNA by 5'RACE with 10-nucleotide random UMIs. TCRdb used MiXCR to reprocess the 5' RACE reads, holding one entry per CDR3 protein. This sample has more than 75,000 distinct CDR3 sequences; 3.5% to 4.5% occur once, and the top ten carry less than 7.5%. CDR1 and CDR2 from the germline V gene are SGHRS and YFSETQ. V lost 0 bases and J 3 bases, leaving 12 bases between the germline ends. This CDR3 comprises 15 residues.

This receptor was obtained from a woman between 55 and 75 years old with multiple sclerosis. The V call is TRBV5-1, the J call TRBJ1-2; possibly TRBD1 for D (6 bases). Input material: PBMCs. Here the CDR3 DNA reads TGCGCCAGCAGCTTGGGACAGGCGACGCACTATGGCTACACCTTC. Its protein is CASSLGQATHYGYTF.